These T cell receptor beta chains were read from a single sample in a study of blood T cell repertoires in COVID-19. Measured with immunoSEQ multiplex PCR; TCRdb has only the in-frame clones, and not every one. The sample comprises tens of thousands of clones, about 86% of which are singletons, and approximately 5.1% rests with the top ten. Input material: peripheral blood. All receptors derive from an elderly woman with acute or convalescent COVID-19. CDR3s include the opening cysteine and the closing phenylalanine or tryptophan. A D gene is named only where the DNA matches it firmly. Clone size is not always given. Where it is, it says once, few, many or a class for expanded clones.

>TRBJ2-3|-|TRBV27|TRBD2
CASSLTGLGSDTQYF
TGTGCCAGCAGTTTAACGGGACTAGGGTCAGATACGCAGTATTTT
>TRBJ2-7|-|TRBV10-2|TRBD2
CASATSGRSYEQYF
TGCGCCAGCGCGACTAGCGGGAGATCCTACGAGCAGTACTTC
>TRBJ2-1|-|TRBV2|TRBD2
CASSELAGVSYNEQFF
TGTGCCAGCAGTGAACTAGCGGGAGTATCCTACAATGAGCAGTTCTTC
>TRBJ1-2|once|TRBV7-2|TRBD1
CASSFSQGAGGYTF
TGTGCCAGCAGCTTCTCACAGGGGGCTGGTGGCTACACCTTC
>TRBJ2-7|-|TRBV5-1|TRBD2
CASSTGGVGSYEQYF
TGCGCCAGCAGCACGGGGGGTGTGGGCTCCTACGAGCAGTACTTC
>TRBJ1-5|-|TRBV2|TRBD1
CASSRDRSWPQHF
TGTGCCAGCAGTAGGGACAGGAGCTGGCCCCAGCATTTT
>TRBJ1-1|-|TRBV12-3/TRBV12-4|-
CASSRDSGYEAFF
TGTGCCAGCAGCCGGGACTCGGGATATGAAGCTTTCTTT
>TRBJ2-3|-|TRBV10-1|-
CASKVEDGHTDTQYF
TGCGCCAGCAAAGTCGAGGACGGACACACAGATACGCAGTATTTT
>TRBJ2-2|-|TRBV7-7|TRBD1
CASSPQGTGNTGELFF
TGTGCTAGCAGCCCCCAGGGGACAGGAAACACCGGGGAGCTGTTTTTT
>TRBJ2-3|-|TRBV6-2/TRBV6-3|TRBD2
CASSWGGGTSTDTQYF
TGTGCCAGCAGTTGGGGCGGGGGGACTAGCACAGATACGCAGTATTTT
>TRBJ2-3|-|TRBV2|-
CASSAEGQGTDTQYF
TGTGCCAGCAGTGCCGAGGGCCAAGGCACAGATACGCAGTATTTT
>TRBJ1-1|-|TRBV5-1|-
CASSLGGAGTEAFF
TGCGCCAGCAGCTTGGGAGGAGCGGGAACTGAAGCTTTCTTT
>TRBJ1-5|-|TRBV3-1/TRBV3-2|-
CASSQDGPGDQPQHF
TGTGCCAGCAGCCAAGATGGTCCAGGTGATCAGCCCCAGCATTTT
>TRBJ2-3|-|TRBV7-9|-
CASSSGRVTDTQYF
TGTGCCAGCAGCTCGGGCAGGGTAACAGATACGCAGTATTTT
>TRBJ2-4|-|TRBV2|-
CASSAGGAKNIQYF
TGTGCCAGCAGCGCAGGGGGGGCCAAAAACATTCAGTACTTC
>TRBJ1-5|-|TRBV2|TRBD1
CASSSRTGGNQPQHF
TGTGCCAGCAGCTCCAGGACAGGGGGCAATCAGCCCCAGCATTTT
>TRBJ2-3|-|TRBV19|-
CASSYGQRTDTQYF
TGTGCCAGTAGTTATGGACAGCGGACAGATACGCAGTATTTT
>TRBJ1-1|-|TRBV7-3|-
CASSHVVRGSEAFF
TGTGCCAGCAGTCATGTTGTACGGGGTTCTGAAGCTTTCTTT
>TRBJ1-1|-|TRBV3-1/TRBV3-2|-
CASSLRGTRNTEAFF
TGTGCCAGCAGCCTTAGGGGGACAAGGAACACTGAAGCTTTCTTT
>TRBJ2-4|-|TRBV2|-
CASSAGIRNIQYF
TGTGCCAGCAGTGCCGGGATTCGTAACATTCAGTACTTC
>TRBJ2-1|-|TRBV30|TRBD2
CAWGSTSGANYNEQFF
TGTGCCTGGGGTTCGACTAGCGGGGCAAATTACAATGAGCAGTTCTTC
>TRBJ1-3|-|TRBV7-2|-
CASSPRQALSGNTIYF
TGTGCCAGCAGCCCCAGACAGGCGCTCTCTGGAAACACCATATATTTT